This TCR beta chain was identified in a study of CD8 T cells in ankylosing spondylitis. Study conclusions and caveats: In peripheral blood, disease-linked CD8+ clones occurred at relatively low frequencies. Seemingly characteristic of ankylosing spondylitis blood was a TCR beta motif consisting of under 10 highly homologous variants. According to the report, clones linked to the disease were significantly enriched in matched synovial fluid samples taken from ankylosing spondylitis patients.

Researchers built TCR beta libraries using quantitative 5'-RACE with molecular barcodes. TCRdb re-called the 5' RACE reads with MiXCR, one entry per CDR3 protein. The table lists around 450,000 distinct CDR3 sequences, more than 25% of them singletons, with about 0.92% in the top ten. Points on this clonotype: Its specificity is not known.

With V trimmed by 9 bases and J by 1 base, 6 bases remained unmatched. CDR1 KGHDR and CDR2 SFDVKD come from the germline V gene. The CDR3 extends over 14 amino acids. The chain couples TRBV24-1 to TRBJ2-3; 7 positions match TRBD2. The sequence was obtained from a male donor with ankylosing spondylitis. The sequencing sample was made of blood, either unsorted or a sorted T cell fraction (not recorded which). The CDR3 loop is CATGGSRRTDTQYF. The CDR3 coding sequence is TGTGCCACCGGCGGGAGCCGCCGCACAGATACGCAGTATTTT.